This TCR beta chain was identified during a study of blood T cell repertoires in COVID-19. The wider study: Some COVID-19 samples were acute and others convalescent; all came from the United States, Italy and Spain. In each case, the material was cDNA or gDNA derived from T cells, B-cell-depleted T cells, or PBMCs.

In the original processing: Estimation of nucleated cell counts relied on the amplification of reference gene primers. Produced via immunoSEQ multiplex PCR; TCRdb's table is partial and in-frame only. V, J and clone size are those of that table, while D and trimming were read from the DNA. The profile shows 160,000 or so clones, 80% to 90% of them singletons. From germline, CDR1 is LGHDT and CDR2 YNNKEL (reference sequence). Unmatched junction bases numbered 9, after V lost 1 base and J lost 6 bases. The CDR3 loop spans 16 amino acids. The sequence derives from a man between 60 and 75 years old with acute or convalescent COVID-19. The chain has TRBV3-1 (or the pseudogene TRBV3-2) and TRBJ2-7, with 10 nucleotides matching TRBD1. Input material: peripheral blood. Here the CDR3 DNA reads TGTGCCAGCAGCCAAGTGACGACCGGGACAGGGGCCGAGCAGTACTTC. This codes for CASSQVTTGTGAEQYF.